This T cell receptor (beta chain) stems from a study of control samples from healthy donors and cancer patients. V was clipped by 3 bases and J by 4 bases; unmatched bases: 5. Germline loops: CDR1 DFQATT, CDR2 SNEGSKA (reference sequence). CDR3 length: 15 residues. Profiling relied on immunoSEQ multiplex PCR, and the TCRdb table lists in-frame clones only, not all of them. The sample shows 100,000 to 150,000 clones, around 87% of them seen only once. This clonotype was obtained from a man in his sixties in good health. V usage is TRBV20-1 and J usage is TRBJ2-1; the match to TRBD2 covers 11 bases. The sequencing sample was made of blood. CDR3 loop: CSASSASGGYNEQFF. DNA of the CDR3: TGCAGTGCTAGTTCGGCTAGCGGGGGGTACAATGAGCAGTTCTTC.